Reported below is one TCR beta chain. Its specificity is not known. This sample was included in a study of T cell responses to AZD1222 COVID-19 vaccine. Study-wide context: Analysis merged second doses at about 4 or about 12 weeks. Study findings and constraints: Among the donors, most were white British and more were female, and clonal diversity was possibly underestimated.

This CDR3 has 14 residues. Trimming left V 3 bases short and J 2 bases short, with 10 bases between. Per germline, CDR1 KGHSH and CDR2 LQKENI. The repertoire was sequenced with immunoSEQ multiplex PCR; TCRdb's copy has only in-frame clones and lacks some. The sample yields around 70,000 clones, about 90% seen once. The sample here was peripheral blood, taken on day 0 of AZD1222 vaccination. The sequence derives from an adult in good health. The chain carries TRBV18 and TRBJ1-2; D perhaps matches TRBD1 (5 bases). The CDR3 is CASSPSTGNYGYTF. The CDR3 DNA follows: TGTGCCAGCTCACCCTCCACAGGAAACTATGGCTACACCTTC. Drawing the rest from reference TRBV18 and TRBJ1-2, the complete variable domain is NAGVMQNPRHLVRRRGQEARLRCSPMKGHSHVYWYRQLPEEGLKFMVYLQKENIIDESGMPKERFSAEFPKEGPSILRIQQVVRGDSAAYFCASSPSTGNYGYTFGSGTRLTVV.